This TCR beta chain was recorded in a study of blood T cell repertoires in COVID-19. The CDR3 has 15 residues. Clones were sequenced by immunoSEQ multiplex PCR, and TCRdb holds only the in-frame ones, with some missing. Among about 300,000 clones listed, 85% to 90% were seen once. This TCR was recovered from a man younger than 45 who had recovered from COVID-19. V gene TRBV21-1 combines with J gene TRBJ1-2. TRBV21-1 is a known pseudogene. Sample: PBMCs or T cells enriched from blood (not recorded which). Written as DNA, the CDR3 is TGTGCCAGCAGCCCTGAAGGTGCGGGGGCTGTTGGCTACACCTTC. As protein: CASSPEGAGAVGYTF.